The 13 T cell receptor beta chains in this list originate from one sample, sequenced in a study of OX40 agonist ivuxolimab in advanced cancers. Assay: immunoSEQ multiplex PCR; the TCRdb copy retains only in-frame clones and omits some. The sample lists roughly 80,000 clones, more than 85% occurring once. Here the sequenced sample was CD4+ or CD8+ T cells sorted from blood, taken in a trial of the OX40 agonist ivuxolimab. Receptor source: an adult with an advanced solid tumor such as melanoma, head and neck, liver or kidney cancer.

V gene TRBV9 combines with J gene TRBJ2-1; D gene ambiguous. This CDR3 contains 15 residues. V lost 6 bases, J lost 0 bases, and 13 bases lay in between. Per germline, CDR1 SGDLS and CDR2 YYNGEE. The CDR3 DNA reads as TGTGCCAGCACTTCGGACGGAAGCTCCTACAATGAGCAGTTCTTC. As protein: CASTSDGSSYNEQFF.

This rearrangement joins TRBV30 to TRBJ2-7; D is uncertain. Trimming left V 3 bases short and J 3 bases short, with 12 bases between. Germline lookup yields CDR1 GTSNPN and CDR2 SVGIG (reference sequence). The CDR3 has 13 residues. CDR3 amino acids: CAWSPRGNYEQYF. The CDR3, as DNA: TGTGCCTGGAGCCCTCGCGGCAACTACGAGCAGTACTTC.

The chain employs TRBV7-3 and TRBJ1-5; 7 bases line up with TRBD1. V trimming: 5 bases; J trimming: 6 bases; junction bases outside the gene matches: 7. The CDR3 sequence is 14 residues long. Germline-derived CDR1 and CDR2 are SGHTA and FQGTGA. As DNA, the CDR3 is TGTGCCAGCAGCACCAGTACAGGGGTTCAGCCCCAGCATTTT. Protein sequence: CASSTSTGVQPQHF.

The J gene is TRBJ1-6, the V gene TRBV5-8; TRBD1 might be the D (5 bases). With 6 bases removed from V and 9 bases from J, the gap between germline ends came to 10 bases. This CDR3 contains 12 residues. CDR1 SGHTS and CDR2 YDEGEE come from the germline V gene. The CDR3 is CASTRGVSPLHF. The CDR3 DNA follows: TGTGCCAGCACCCGGGGGGTTTCACCCCTCCACTTT.

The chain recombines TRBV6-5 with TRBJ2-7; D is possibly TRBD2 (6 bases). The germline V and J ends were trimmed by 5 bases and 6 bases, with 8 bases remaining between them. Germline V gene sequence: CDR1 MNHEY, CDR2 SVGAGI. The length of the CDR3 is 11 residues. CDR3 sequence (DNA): TGTGCCAGCAGTGTGGGGGGCGAGCAGTACTTC. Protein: CASSVGGEQYF.

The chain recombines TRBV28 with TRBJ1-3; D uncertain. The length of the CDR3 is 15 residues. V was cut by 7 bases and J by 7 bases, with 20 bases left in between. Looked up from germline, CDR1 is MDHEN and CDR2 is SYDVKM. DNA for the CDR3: TGTGCCAGCACGCAGTGGGCCCAAACACGGAACACCATATATTTT. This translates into CASTQWAQTRNTIYF. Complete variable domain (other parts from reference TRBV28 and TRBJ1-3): DVKVTQSSRYLVKRTGEKVFLECVQDMDHENMFWYRQDPGLGLRLIYFSYDVKMKEKGDIPEGYSVSREKKERFSLILESASTNQTSMYLCASTQWAQTRNTIYFGEGSWLTVV.

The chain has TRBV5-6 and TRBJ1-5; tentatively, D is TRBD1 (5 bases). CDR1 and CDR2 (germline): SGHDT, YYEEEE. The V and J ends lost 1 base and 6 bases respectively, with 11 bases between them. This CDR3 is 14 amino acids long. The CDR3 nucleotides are TGTGCCAGCAGCTTGTGGGGGATCGGTCAGCCCCAGCATTTT. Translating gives CASSLWGIGQPQHF.

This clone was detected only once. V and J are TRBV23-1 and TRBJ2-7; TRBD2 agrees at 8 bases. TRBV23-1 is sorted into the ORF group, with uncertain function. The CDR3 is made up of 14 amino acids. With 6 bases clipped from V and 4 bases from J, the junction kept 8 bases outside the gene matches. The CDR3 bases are TGCGCCAGCAGAGGGAGCGGGAGAAATTACGAGCAGTACTTC. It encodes CASRGSGRNYEQYF.

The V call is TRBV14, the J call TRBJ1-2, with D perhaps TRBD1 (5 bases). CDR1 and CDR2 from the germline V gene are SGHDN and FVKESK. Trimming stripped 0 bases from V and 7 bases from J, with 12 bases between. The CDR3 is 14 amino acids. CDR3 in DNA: TGTGCCAGCAGCCAAGACGGGACCTTTGGTGGCTACACCTTC. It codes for CASSQDGTFGGYTF.

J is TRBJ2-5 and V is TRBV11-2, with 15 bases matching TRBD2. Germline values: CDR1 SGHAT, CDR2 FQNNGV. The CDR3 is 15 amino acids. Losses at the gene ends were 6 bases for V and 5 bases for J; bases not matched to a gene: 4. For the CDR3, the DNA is TGTGCCAGCAGAAAAGGGACTAGCGGGAGGGAGACCCAGTACTTC. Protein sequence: CASRKGTSGRETQYF.

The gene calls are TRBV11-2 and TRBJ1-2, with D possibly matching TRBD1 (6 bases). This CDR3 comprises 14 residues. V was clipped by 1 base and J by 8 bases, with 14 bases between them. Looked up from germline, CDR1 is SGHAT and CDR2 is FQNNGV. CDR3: CASSLGTGLGGYTF. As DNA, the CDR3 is TGTGCCAGCAGCTTAGGAACAGGGTTAGGGGGCTACACCTTC. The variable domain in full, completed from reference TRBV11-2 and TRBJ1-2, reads EAGVAQSPRYKIIEKRQSVAFWCNPISGHATLYWYQQILGQGPKLLIQFQNNGVVDDSQLPKDRFSAERLKGVDSTLKIQPAKLEDSAVYLCASSLGTGLGGYTFGSGTRLTVV.

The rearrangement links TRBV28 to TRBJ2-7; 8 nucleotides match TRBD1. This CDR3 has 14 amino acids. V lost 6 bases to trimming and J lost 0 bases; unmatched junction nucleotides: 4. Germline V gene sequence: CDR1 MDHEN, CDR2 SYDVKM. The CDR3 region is CASRRQGTSYEQYF. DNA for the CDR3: TGTGCCAGCAGAAGACAGGGGACCTCCTACGAGCAGTACTTC.

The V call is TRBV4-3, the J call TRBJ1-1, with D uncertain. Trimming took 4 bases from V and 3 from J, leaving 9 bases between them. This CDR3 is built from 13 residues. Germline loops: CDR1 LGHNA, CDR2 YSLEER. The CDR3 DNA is TGCGCCAGCAGCCTCGAAAGGGACACTGAAGCTTTCTTT. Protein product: CASSLERDTEAFF.